This T cell receptor (beta chain) was sequenced in a study of tumor-infiltrating lymphocytes in oesophageal squamous cell carcinoma (dated by TCRdb to about 2016). Library creation used PCR. The listed sequencing device is Illumina HiSeq 2000. TCRdb passed the public sequencing reads through fastp at Q25 and MiXCR, retaining productive beta sequences. A single entry per CDR3 protein holds the most common genes and DNA from its merged rows. Within this sample are about 24,000 distinct CDR3 sequences, with 30% to 40% of them counted one time only. The ten largest clones capture around 23% of the sample. In the germline V gene, CDR1 corresponds to SGHRS and CDR2 to YFSETQ. From its cysteine to its phenylalanine, the CDR3 spans 15 amino acids. Only CDR3 DNA is held: 45 bases, read in frame from base 1. The junction carries 15 bases between V and J, which are trimmed by 4 bases and 4 bases respectively.

This clonotype was counted at least ten times. Its binding antigen is unknown. Base-call qualities are not available, and no considerably larger clone is one nucleotide away. The sample was esophageal tumor tissue. The receptor comes from a male donor with esophageal squamous cell carcinoma. The chain employs TRBV5-1 and TRBJ2-1; the D gene is possibly TRBD1 or TRBD2, with 5 bases matching each. Here the CDR3 is given as CASSTDGTEYNEQFF. The DNA is TGCGCCAGCAGCACCGACGGGACCGAATACAATGAGCAGTTCTTC.